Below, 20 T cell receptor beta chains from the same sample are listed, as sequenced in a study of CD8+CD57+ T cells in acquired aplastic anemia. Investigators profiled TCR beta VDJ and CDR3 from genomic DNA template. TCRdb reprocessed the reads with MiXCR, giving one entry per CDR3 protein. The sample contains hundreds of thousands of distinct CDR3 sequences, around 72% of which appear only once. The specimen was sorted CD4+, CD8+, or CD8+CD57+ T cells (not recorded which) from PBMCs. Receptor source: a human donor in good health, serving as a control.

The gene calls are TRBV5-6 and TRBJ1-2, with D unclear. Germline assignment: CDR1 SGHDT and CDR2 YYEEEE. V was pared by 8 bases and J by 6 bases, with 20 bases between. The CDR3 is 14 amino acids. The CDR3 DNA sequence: TGTGCCAGTGCCTCAGACAAGGCCGGAGATGGCTACACCTTC. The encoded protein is CASASDKAGDGYTF.

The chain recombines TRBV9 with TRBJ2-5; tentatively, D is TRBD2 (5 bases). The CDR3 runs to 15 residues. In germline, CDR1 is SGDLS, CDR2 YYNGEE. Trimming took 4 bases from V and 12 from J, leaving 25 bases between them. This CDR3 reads CASSLHRGEQETKYF. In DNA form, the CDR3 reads TGTGCCAGCAGCCTCCATCGCGGAGAGCAAGAGACTAAGTACTTC.

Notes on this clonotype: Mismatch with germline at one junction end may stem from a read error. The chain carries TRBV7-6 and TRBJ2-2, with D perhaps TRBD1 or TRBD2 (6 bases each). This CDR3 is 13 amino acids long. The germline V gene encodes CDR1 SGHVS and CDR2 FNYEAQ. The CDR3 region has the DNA TGTGCCAGCAGCTGGGGGGAGACAGGAGAGCTGCTTTTT. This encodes CASSWGETGELLF.

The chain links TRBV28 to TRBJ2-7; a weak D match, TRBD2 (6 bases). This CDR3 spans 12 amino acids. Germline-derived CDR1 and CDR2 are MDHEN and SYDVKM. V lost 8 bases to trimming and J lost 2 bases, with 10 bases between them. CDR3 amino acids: CASRRGTYEQYV. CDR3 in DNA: TGTGCCAGCCGGAGGGGCACCTACGAGCAGTACGTC.

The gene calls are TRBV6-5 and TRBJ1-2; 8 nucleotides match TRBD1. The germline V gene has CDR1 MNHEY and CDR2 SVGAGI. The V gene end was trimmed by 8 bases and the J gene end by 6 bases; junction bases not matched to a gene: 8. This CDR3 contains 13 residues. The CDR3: CASRRTGIDGYTF. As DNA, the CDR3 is TGTGCCAGCCGCCGGACAGGGATCGATGGCTACACCTTC.

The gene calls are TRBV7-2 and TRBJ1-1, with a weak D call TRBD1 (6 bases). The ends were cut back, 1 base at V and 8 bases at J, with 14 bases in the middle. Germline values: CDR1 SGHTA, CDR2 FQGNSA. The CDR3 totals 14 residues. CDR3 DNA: TGTGCCAGCAGCTTAGATAACCCAGGGACAGAAGCTTTCTTT. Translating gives CASSLDNPGTEAFF.

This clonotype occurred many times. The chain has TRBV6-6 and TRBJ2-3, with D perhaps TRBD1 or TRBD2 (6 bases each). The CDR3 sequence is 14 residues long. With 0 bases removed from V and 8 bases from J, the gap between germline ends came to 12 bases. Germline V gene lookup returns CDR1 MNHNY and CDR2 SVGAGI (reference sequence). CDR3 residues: CASSYSKGGGTQYF. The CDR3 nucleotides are TGTGCCAGCAGTTACTCGAAGGGGGGCGGTACGCAGTATTTT.

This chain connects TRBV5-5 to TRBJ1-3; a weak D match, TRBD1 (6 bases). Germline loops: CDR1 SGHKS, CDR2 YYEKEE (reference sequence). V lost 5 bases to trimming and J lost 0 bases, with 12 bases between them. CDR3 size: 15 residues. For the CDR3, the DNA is TGTGCCAGCAGTTCAGCCAGGGGCTCTGGAAACACCATATATTTT. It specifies CASSSARGSGNTIYF.

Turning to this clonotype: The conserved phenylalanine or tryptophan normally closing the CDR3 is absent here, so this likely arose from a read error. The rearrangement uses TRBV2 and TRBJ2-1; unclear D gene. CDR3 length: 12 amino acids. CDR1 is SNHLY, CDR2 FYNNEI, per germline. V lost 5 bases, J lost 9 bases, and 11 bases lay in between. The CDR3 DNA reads TGTGCCAGCAGTTCCGCGCTGAGTGAGCAGTTCACC. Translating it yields CASSSALSEQFT.

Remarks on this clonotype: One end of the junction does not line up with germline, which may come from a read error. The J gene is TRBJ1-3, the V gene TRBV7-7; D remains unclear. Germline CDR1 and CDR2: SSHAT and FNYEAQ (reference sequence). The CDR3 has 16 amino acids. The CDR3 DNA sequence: TGTGCTAGCAGCGTAGATAGAGGAGTAGGCGGAAACTTCATATATTTT. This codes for CASSVDRGVGGNFIYF.

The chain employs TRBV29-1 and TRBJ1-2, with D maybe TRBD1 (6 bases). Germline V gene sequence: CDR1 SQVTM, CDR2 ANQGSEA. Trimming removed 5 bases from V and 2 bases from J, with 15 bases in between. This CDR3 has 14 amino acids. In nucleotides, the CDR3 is TGCAGCGTTCTTTGGAGAGGGGGGAACTATGGCTACACCTTC. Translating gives CSVLWRGGNYGYTF.

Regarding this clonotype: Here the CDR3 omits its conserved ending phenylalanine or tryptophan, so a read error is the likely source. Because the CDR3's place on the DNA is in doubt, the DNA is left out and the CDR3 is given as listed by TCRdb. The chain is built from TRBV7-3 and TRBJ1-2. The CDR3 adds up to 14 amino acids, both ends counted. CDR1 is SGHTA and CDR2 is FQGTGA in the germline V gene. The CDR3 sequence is CASSLSEPKHFGDL.

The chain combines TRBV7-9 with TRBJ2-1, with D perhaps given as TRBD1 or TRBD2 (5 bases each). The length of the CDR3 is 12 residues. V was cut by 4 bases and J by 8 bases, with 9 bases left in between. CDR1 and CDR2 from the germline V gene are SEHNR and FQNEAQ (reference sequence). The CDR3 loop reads CASSSRGDEQFF. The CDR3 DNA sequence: TGTGCCAGCAGCTCGAGGGGCGATGAGCAGTTCTTC.

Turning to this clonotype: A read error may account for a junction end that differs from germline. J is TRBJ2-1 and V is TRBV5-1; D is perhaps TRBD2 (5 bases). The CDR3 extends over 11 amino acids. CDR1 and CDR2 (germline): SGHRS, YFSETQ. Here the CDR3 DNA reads TGCGCCAGCAGGGCCCGAGATGGGGAGTTGTTC. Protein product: CASRARDGELF. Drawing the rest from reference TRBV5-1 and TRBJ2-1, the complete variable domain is KAGVTQTPRYLIKTRGQQVTLSCSPISGHRSVSWYQQTPGQGLQFLFEYFSETQRNKGNFPGRFSGRQFSNSRSEMNVSTLELGDSALYLCASRARDGELFGPGTRLTVL.

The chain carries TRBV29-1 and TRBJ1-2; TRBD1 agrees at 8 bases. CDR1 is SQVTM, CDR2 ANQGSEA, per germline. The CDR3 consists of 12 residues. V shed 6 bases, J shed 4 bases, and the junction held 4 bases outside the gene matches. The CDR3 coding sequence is TGCAGCGTCCTAGGACAGGGCTATGGCTACACCTTC. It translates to CSVLGQGYGYTF.

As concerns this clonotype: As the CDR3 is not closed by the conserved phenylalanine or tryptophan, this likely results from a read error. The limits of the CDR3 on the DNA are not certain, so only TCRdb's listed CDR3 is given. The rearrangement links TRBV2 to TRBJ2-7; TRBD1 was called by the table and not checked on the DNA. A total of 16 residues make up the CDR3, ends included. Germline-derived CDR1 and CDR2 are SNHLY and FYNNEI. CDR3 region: CASKLENTGELFFGEG.

In nucleotides, the CDR3 is TGCAGCGCTAGTGCGAGAGCTTATAGCAATCAGCCCCAGCATTTT. It encodes CSASARAYSNQPQHF. The V and J genes are TRBV29-1 and TRBJ1-5; no clear D gene. The V and J ends lost 7 bases and 0 bases respectively, with 16 bases between them. The germline V gene encodes CDR1 SQVTM and CDR2 ANQGSEA. The CDR3 contains 15 residues. Full variable domain (outside the CDR3, taken from reference TRBV29-1 and TRBJ1-5): SAVISQKPSRDICQRGTSLTIQCQVDSQVTMMFWYRQQPGQSLTLIATANQGSEATYESGFVIDKFPISRPNLTFSTLTVSNMSPEDSSIYLCSASARAYSNQPQHFGDGTRLSIL.

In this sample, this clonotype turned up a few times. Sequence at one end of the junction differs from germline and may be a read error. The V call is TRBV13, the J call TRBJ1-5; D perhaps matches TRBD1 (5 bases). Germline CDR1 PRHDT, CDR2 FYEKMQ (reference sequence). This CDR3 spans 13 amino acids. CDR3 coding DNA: TGTGCCAGTAGCTTCTTGGGGGGTCAGCCCCAGCATTTT. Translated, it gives CASSFLGGQPQHF.

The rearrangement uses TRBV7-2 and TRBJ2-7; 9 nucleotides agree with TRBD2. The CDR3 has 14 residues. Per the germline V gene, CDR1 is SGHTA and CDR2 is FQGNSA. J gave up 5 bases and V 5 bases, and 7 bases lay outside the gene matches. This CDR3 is CASSRNSGGDEQYF. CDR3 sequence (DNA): TGTGCCAGCAGCCGTAATAGCGGGGGTGACGAGCAGTACTTC.

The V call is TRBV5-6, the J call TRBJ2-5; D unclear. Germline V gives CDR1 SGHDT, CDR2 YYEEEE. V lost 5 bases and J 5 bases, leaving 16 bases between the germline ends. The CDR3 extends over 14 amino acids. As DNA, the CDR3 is TGTGCCAGCAGTGTTGTGACCGGGTCTGAGACCCAGTACTTC. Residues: CASSVVTGSETQYF. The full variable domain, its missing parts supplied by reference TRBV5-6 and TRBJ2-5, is DAGVTQSPTHLIKTRGQQVTLRCSPKSGHDTVSWYQQALGQGPQFIFQYYEEEERQRGNFPDRFSGHQFPNYSSELNVNALLLGDSALYLCASSVVTGSETQYFGPGTRLLVL.